The text below deals with one T cell receptor beta chain. Its target is unknown. The data stem from a study of cytomegalovirus exposure and HLA in healthy donors. As for the study in general: For the roughly 390 genotyped donors, approximately 83% fell within the Caucasian-associated ancestry cluster. Notes on the study in general: Reports indicated that the classifier achieved high specificity and sensitivity in diagnosing cytomegalovirus status.

Primers included in the PCR were 60 Vbeta and 13 Jbeta primers. Using immunoSEQ multiplex PCR, the repertoire was profiled, and TCRdb retains in-frame clones only, with some absent. The table includes some 100,000 clones, 65% to 80% detected once. As for the donors, each was a healthy bone marrow donor. Germline loops: CDR1 KGHSH, CDR2 LQKENI. V was pared by 3 bases and J by 7 bases, with 19 bases between. The CDR3 totals 15 residues. The chain has TRBV18 and TRBJ2-7; D is possibly TRBD2 (6 bases). The sequence was obtained from a man aged 40-49 years in good health and CMV-seropositive. Sequencing used PBMCs. Here the CDR3 reads CASSPPVVRAGEQYF. CDR3 in DNA: TGTGCCAGCTCACCCCCGGTGGTCAGGGCGGGGGAGCAGTACTTC.